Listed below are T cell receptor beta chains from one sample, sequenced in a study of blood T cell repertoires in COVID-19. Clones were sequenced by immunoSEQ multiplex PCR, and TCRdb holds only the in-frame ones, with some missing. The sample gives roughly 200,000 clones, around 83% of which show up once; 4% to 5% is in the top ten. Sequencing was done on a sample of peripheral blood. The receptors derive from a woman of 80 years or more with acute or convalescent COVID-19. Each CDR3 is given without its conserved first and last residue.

cdr3_aa: ASTRGRANTGELF; j_call: TRBJ2-2; v_call: TRBV28
cdr3_aa: ASSPPEGGASDTQY; j_call: TRBJ2-3; v_call: TRBV18
cdr3_aa: ASSRDRGYNEQF; j_call: TRBJ2-1; v_call: TRBV5-8
cdr3_aa: ASSLTTNTEAF; j_call: TRBJ1-1; v_call: TRBV11-2
cdr3_aa: ASSLGPLQLAYGYT; j_call: TRBJ1-2; v_call: TRBV5-1
cdr3_aa: ASSENWDRAGELF; j_call: TRBJ2-2; v_call: TRBV7-2
cdr3_aa: ASSPNERFNQPQH; j_call: TRBJ1-5; v_call: TRBV7-7
cdr3_aa: ASSLGGVYYEQY; j_call: TRBJ2-7; v_call: TRBV7-2
cdr3_aa: ASSHGGSGMGKPGYEQY; j_call: TRBJ2-7; v_call: TRBV7-2
cdr3_aa: ASSLEGGFYNYGYT; j_call: TRBJ1-2; v_call: TRBV7-9
cdr3_aa: ATLTGVVTQY; j_call: TRBJ2-3; v_call: TRBV2
cdr3_aa: ASGQGTTEAF; j_call: TRBJ1-1; v_call: TRBV11-3
cdr3_aa: ASSLEDRGDTQY; j_call: TRBJ2-3; v_call: TRBV7-2
cdr3_aa: ASSRQVDITEAF; j_call: TRBJ1-1; v_call: TRBV5-1
cdr3_aa: ASSYSQGLLEQY; j_call: TRBJ2-7; v_call: TRBV6-5
cdr3_aa: ASSLPGVNSNQPQH; j_call: TRBJ1-5; v_call: TRBV7-2
cdr3_aa: ASSYSGSPLH; j_call: TRBJ1-6; v_call: TRBV6-2/TRBV6-3
cdr3_aa: ASSRHGGKYNSPLH; j_call: TRBJ1-6; v_call: TRBV7-9
cdr3_aa: ASSVTRSTDTQY; j_call: TRBJ2-3; v_call: TRBV2
cdr3_aa: ASKPGQLVGLYGYT; j_call: TRBJ1-2; v_call: TRBV19
cdr3_aa: ASSFLSFMNTEAF; j_call: TRBJ1-1; v_call: TRBV27
cdr3_aa: ASSVVATRTDTQY; j_call: TRBJ2-3; v_call: TRBV5-4
cdr3_aa: ASSSQPTSGGYNEQF; j_call: TRBJ2-1; v_call: TRBV5-1
cdr3_aa: ASSQAGALGIDGYT; j_call: TRBJ1-2; v_call: TRBV3-1/TRBV3-2
cdr3_aa: ATAAGTGYTGELF; j_call: TRBJ2-2; v_call: TRBV25-1
cdr3_aa: AWDRLNTEAF; j_call: TRBJ1-1; v_call: TRBV30
cdr3_aa: ASSPGGGPNSPLH; j_call: TRBJ1-6; v_call: TRBV18
cdr3_aa: ASSPGLAGFGELF; j_call: TRBJ2-2; v_call: TRBV7-2
cdr3_aa: ASSLEVFSEKLF; j_call: TRBJ1-4; v_call: TRBV5-1
cdr3_aa: ASTIGIVRTGGEGNTIY; j_call: TRBJ1-3; v_call: TRBV27
cdr3_aa: ASSRYMGQPVQNTIY; j_call: TRBJ1-3; v_call: TRBV7-9
cdr3_aa: ASTRGETQY; j_call: TRBJ2-5; v_call: TRBV6-6
cdr3_aa: ASSIPGFLNEQF; j_call: TRBJ2-1; v_call: TRBV7-3
cdr3_aa: ASSQDNREGKLF; j_call: TRBJ1-4; v_call: TRBV4-2
cdr3_aa: ASSLVGGSEAYNEQF; j_call: TRBJ2-1; v_call: TRBV5-4
cdr3_aa: ASSPPGLLTYNEQF; j_call: TRBJ2-1; v_call: TRBV7-2
cdr3_aa: ASSLSIDSSTGELF; j_call: TRBJ2-2; v_call: TRBV5-6
cdr3_aa: ASSIRGNYGYT; j_call: TRBJ1-2; v_call: TRBV19
cdr3_aa: ASSQAGGRTDTQY; j_call: TRBJ2-3; v_call: TRBV28
cdr3_aa: ASSVGTGEAF; j_call: TRBJ1-1; v_call: TRBV5-1
cdr3_aa: ASSHKTPGLAGAGAKNIQY; j_call: TRBJ2-4; v_call: TRBV6-6
cdr3_aa: ASRDRSSYNEQF; j_call: TRBJ2-1; v_call: TRBV2
cdr3_aa: ASSVGAGNYGYT; j_call: TRBJ1-2; v_call: TRBV9
cdr3_aa: ASSFSGGVGGYT; j_call: TRBJ1-2; v_call: TRBV28
cdr3_aa: ASSLSVEREGPGAAQY; j_call: TRBJ2-5; v_call: TRBV5-1
cdr3_aa: ASSLAGGGTEAF; j_call: TRBJ1-1; v_call: TRBV7-3
cdr3_aa: ASRSTGGVLYEQY; j_call: TRBJ2-7; v_call: TRBV6-6
cdr3_aa: ASFAGVGETQY; j_call: TRBJ2-5; v_call: TRBV2
cdr3_aa: ASSQKLVGGPPTDTQY; j_call: TRBJ2-3; v_call: TRBV4-1
cdr3_aa: ASTGSGRIYEQF; j_call: TRBJ2-1; v_call: TRBV19
cdr3_aa: ASSPKTRVSHEQF; j_call: TRBJ2-1; v_call: TRBV5-1
cdr3_aa: ATAGPGAHNEQF; j_call: TRBJ2-1; v_call: TRBV24-1